This T cell receptor (beta chain) was sequenced in a study of blood T cell repertoires in COVID-19 (dated by TCRdb to 2020 to 2021). About the full investigation: The collaborator samples originated in the United States, Italy and Spain and spanned the acute and convalescent phases of COVID-19. The material from the prospective study consisted of cDNA or gDNA derived from T cells, B-cell-depleted T cells, or PBMCs. The dataset comprised deeply sampled blood TCRbeta repertoires from subjects exposed to, actively infected with, or recovered from COVID-19. A freely available public database, intended as a resource for researchers studying the immune response to SARS-CoV-2, is where the repertoires were released. The samples were drawn from two sources: the first 160 participants of the ongoing ImmuneRACE study, and 950 to 1,500 subjects contributed by 6 global collaborators. Nearly every sample came with metadata listing a de-identified subject ID, COVID-19 status, age in years and sex. Where available, HLA class I and class II types were obtained from metadata supplied by the sample provider rather than from assay-based typing. Beyond this particular receptor, the publication reports: The quantity of clinical and demographic metadata differed by source and by participant and was supplied without curation.

From the germline V gene (reference sequence), CDR1 is GTSNPN and CDR2 is SVGIG. The CDR3, from cysteine to phenylalanine, totals 10 residues. The CDR3 DNA has 30 bases and is translated from base 1. Deletion took 7 bases off V and 8 bases off J, with a span of 11 bases between the germline ends. About this clone: Its cognate antigen has yet to be identified. Base qualities are not provided; no much larger clone lies one nucleotide away.

A second Seattle source provided samples from volunteer blood donors who had recovered from COVID-19. The collaborating institutions used their own protocols to collect whole blood in K2EDTA tubes. Collaborator samples were shipped for TCRbeta analysis as frozen whole blood, isolated PBMCs, or DNA extracted from either sample type. TCRbeta CDR3 regions were amplified from genomic DNA by means of the immunoSEQ Assay, a bias-controlled multiplex PCR. Under the source paper's analysis protocol: The number of nucleated cells in each sample was estimated from the amplification of reference gene primers within the assay. To quantify the absolute abundance of each unique TCRbeta CDR3 rearrangement, sequence reads were collapsed and filtered. Productive Simpson clonality was computed per sample as the square root of Simpson's diversity index over productive rearrangements. In TCRdb, the immuneACCESS table is reduced to in-frame sequences with V and J assigned. These tables do not hold every clone; where another copy was compared, an unresolved V gene accounts for under half, and the others remain unexplained. V and J calls and clone size follow that table, whereas D and trimming were derived from the DNA. The sample table shows roughly 300,000 clones, and around 87% are seen once. The ten biggest clones cover 6.5% to 9.5% of the sample.

Specimen: peripheral blood. The rearranged chain carries TRBV30 and TRBJ1-1, with an unclear D gene assignment. This clonotype originated in a woman aged 45-65 years who had recovered from COVID-19. CDR3 protein: CASLELEAFF. The sequence in DNA is TGTGCCTCCCTCGAACTGGAAGCTTTCTTT.